The source of this T cell receptor (beta chain) is a study of cytomegalovirus exposure and HLA in healthy donors. General study results and limits: Analysis performed later showed TCR beta chains linked to HLA being more clonally expanded than equally common others.

Germline V gives CDR1 MNHNS, CDR2 SASEGT. This CDR3 comprises 15 residues. Losses at the gene ends were 6 bases for V and 5 bases for J; bases not matched to a gene: 13. As regards this clone: The antigen is not known.

The PCR had 60 Vbeta and 13 Jbeta primers. Original processing methods: Unique TCR beta chains numbered around 80 million in a later analysis, with roughly 11 million shared. Assay used: immunoSEQ multiplex PCR; TCRdb lists only in-frame clones, some missing. From that table come the V and J calls and clone size; the DNA was used to work out D and trimming. The data show 120,000 or so clones, under 85% seen once. This receptor was obtained from a woman between 45 and 65 years old in good health and CMV-seropositive. The chain recombines TRBV6-1 with TRBJ2-7, with TRBD1 identical over 7 bases. Input material: PBMCs. In DNA, the CDR3 is TGTGCCAGCAGCGATAGAACAGGGGTTAGCGACGAGCAGTACTTC. This gives the protein CASSDRTGVSDEQYF.